This is a list of T cell receptor beta chains from one sample in a study of radiotherapy plus CTLA-4 blockade in lung cancer. TCRdb's copy holds only in-frame clones and misses some; the assay was immunoSEQ multiplex PCR. In the table there are more than 60,000 clones, around 76% of which are singletons. The sample here was peripheral blood, taken from a patient treated with radiotherapy plus ipilimumab. Receptors were obtained from a human donor with non-small cell lung cancer who had a complete response to radiotherapy plus ipilimumab. The CDR3 runs from the conserved cysteine through the conserved F or W.

TRBV4-3,TRBJ2-5,CASSQEGRGGAVTQYF
TRBV2,TRBJ2-7,CASRGGRGTDSSYEQYF
TRBV7-2,TRBJ1-4,CASSLEDRPNEKLFF
TRBV15,TRBJ2-2,CATSGRLRQELFF
TRBV25-1,TRBJ2-1,CASSEFNREREQFF
TRBV6-6,TRBJ1-1,CASSYSRAVNTEAFF
TRBV4-3,TRBJ1-2,CASSQGRQADGYTF
TRBV27,TRBJ2-2,CASSLYVTGGELFF
TRBV6-5,TRBJ2-5,CASSHRDRKETQYF
TRBV10-3,TRBJ1-2,CAISESSPVGYTF
TRBV14,TRBJ2-7,CASSYSSYEQYF
TRBV2,TRBJ1-4,CASTSWGRGATNEKLFF
TRBV19,TRBJ2-3,CASSMIRGIGTDTQYF
TRBV6-1,TRBJ2-3,CASSRDSRDTQYF
TRBV10-1,TRBJ1-5,CASSGQINQPQHF
TRBV30,TRBJ2-5,CAWSLGGGGETQYF
TRBV5-4,TRBJ2-7,CASSLVGTGEGEQYF
TRBV5-1,TRBJ1-2,CASSSDPNRFGYTF
TRBV28,TRBJ2-5,CASSSYLRGKTQYF
TRBV18,TRBJ2-1,CASSPEDRLAGVPVYNEQFF
TRBV7-7,TRBJ2-2,CASSDDQVGDVDTGELFF
TRBV28,TRBJ1-1,CASSPHPGGLNTEAFF
TRBV7-2,TRBJ2-7,CASSDSGTSSYEQYF
TRBV2,TRBJ2-7,CASSIVGVGEQYF
TRBV29-1,TRBJ1-2,CSATGGYGYTF
TRBV4-1,TRBJ2-2,CASSKDRAGELFF
TRBV7-9,TRBJ2-3,CASSLGGLSAGGLTDTQYF